This T cell receptor beta chain was recovered during a study of blood T cells in healthy people across ages. In this sample, this clonotype turned up a few times. Its matching antigen is unknown. Total RNA amounts of at least 5 micrograms were extracted per sample. With a J-beta primer mix and a sample-barcoded 5' primer, a second PCR ran roughly 6 to 12 cycles. TCRdb reanalysed the 5' RACE reads using MiXCR and keeps one entry per CDR3 protein. The profile shows under 800,000 distinct CDR3 sequences, around 21% of them singletons. Study-wide results and caveats: From one million sequenced T cells, diversity estimates were lower bounds.

This CDR3 is 14 amino acids long. V lost 3 bases to trimming and J lost 4 bases, with 12 bases between them. The J gene is TRBJ1-1, the V gene TRBV12-3 or TRBV12-4; weak D call: TRBD1 (5 bases). This sequence originates from a man aged 70-80 years in good health. Material: blood. The CDR3 DNA sequence: TGTGCCAGCAGTTTTACCCGGGGCTCCACTGAAGCTTTCTTT. It translates to CASSFTRGSTEAFF.